This T cell receptor beta chain is drawn from a study of vaccination effects on CD4 cells after COVID-19. Germline assignment: CDR1 SGHRS and CDR2 YFSETQ. V was cut by 0 bases and J by 9 bases, with 6 bases left in between. This CDR3 comprises 12 residues. This clone was observed a few times. Its target is not known. Culture proceeded for 10 days, and CD4+ T cells were then isolated. All participants had two doses of either the BNT162b2 or mRNA-1273 vaccine. Nobody among the vaccine recipients had prior SARS-CoV-2 infection (nucleocapsid antibodies were negative). The data were produced by immunoSEQ multiplex PCR, yet TCRdb's version contains in-frame clones alone and is incomplete. This repertoire shows tens of thousands of clones, roughly 73% found once; its top ten account for around 2.1%.

Source: CD4+ T cells from PBMCs cultured without peptide, taken after COVID-19 vaccination. The genes are TRBV5-1 and TRBJ2-2; D remains ambiguous. This receptor was identified in a human donor who received a COVID-19 vaccine. In nucleotides, the CDR3 is TGCGCCAGCAGCTTGGGGTCGTGGGAGCTGTTTTTT. As protein: CASSLGSWELFF. Supplemented by reference TRBV5-1 and TRBJ2-2, the full variable domain reads KAGVTQTPRYLIKTRGQQVTLSCSPISGHRSVSWYQQTPGQGLQFLFEYFSETQRNKGNFPGRFSGRQFSNSRSEMNVSTLELGDSALYLCASSLGSWELFFGEGSRLTVL.